Shown below are 30 T cell receptor beta chains from a single sample sequenced in a study of T cell repertoires in cytomegalovirus infection. TCRdb called the reads again in MiXCR, with one record for every CDR3 protein. This table has 110,000 or so distinct CDR3 sequences, about 33% appearing once. No antigen is known for these receptors. The sequencing used CD8+ T cells from cultured PBMCs, collected from culture after CMV antigen stimulation. These receptors were collected from a human donor in good health (CMV status not recorded). Some clones in this sample may be carry-over from other donors' samples.

This clonotype was seen many times. The genes are TRBV20-1 and TRBJ1-4; D perhaps matches TRBD1 (5 bases). Germline CDR1 and CDR2: DFQATT and SNEGSKA (reference sequence). The CDR3 length is 14 residues. The germline V and J ends were trimmed by 5 bases and 6 bases, with 16 bases remaining between them. This chain's CDR3 is CSAYGKGWDEKLFF. The CDR3, as DNA: TGCAGTGCTTACGGGAAGGGGTGGGATGAAAAACTGTTTTTT.

The CDR3 DNA follows: TGTGCCAGCAGACATCTCGATTACGAAAAACTGTTTTTT. Encoded protein: CASRHLDYEKLFF. The chain joins TRBV6-2 or TRBV6-3 to TRBJ1-4, with D unresolved. The V and J ends lost 6 bases and 8 bases respectively, with 13 bases between them. This CDR3 is 13 amino acids long. The germline V gene encodes CDR1 MNHEY and CDR2 SVGEGT.

The sample holds many counts of this clonotype. V usage is TRBV7-8 and J usage is TRBJ2-1; 11 bases are a match to TRBD2. This CDR3 spans 15 amino acids. Germline trimming cut 1 base from V and 8 bases from J; bases unmatched to any gene: 4. Per the germline V gene, CDR1 is SGHVS and CDR2 is FQNEAQ. CDR3 sequence reads: CASSLVAGGPDEQFF. CDR3 DNA sequence: TGTGCCAGCAGCTTAGTAGCGGGGGGGCCTGATGAGCAGTTCTTC. Based on the CDR3 plus reference TRBV7-8 and TRBJ2-1, the full variable domain is GAGVSQSPRYKVAKRGQDVALRCDPISGHVSLFWYQQALGQGPEFLTYFQNEAQLDKSGLPSDRFFAERPEGSVSTLKIQRTQQEDSAVYLCASSLVAGGPDEQFFGPGTRLTVL.

This clonotype was recorded at least ten times. This chain joins TRBV7-9 and TRBJ2-1, with D unclear. Germline CDR1 is SEHNR and CDR2 is FQNEAQ (reference sequence). CDR3 length: 12 amino acids. Trimming removed 5 bases from V and 4 bases from J, with 6 bases in between. CDR3 in DNA: TGTGCCAGCAGCCTCCAATACAATGAGCAGTTCTTC. As protein: CASSLQYNEQFF.

Comment on this clonotype: A junction boundary mismatches the germline segment, possibly from a read error. The chain employs TRBV4-1 and TRBJ1-1, with a possible D match to TRBD1 (5 bases). Per germline, CDR1 MGHRA and CDR2 YSYEKL. This CDR3 has 13 amino acids. For the CDR3, the DNA is TGTGCCAGCAGCCACAATGCGGGGGCTGAAGCTTTCTTT. Translating it yields CASSHNAGAEAFF.

This clonotype was counted once. The chain employs TRBV7-6 and TRBJ2-3; 8 nucleotides match TRBD1. CDR1 is SGHVS and CDR2 is FNYEAQ in the germline V gene. This CDR3 spans 15 amino acids. V lost 7 bases and J lost 2; bases outside the gene matches: 8. The CDR3 reads CASTPGQGYTDTQYF. Here the CDR3 DNA reads TGTGCCAGCACCCCCGGACAGGGTTACACAGATACGCAGTATTTT. Full variable domain (remainder filled in from reference TRBV7-6 and TRBJ2-3): GAGVSQSPRYKVTKRGQDVALRCDPISGHVSLYWYRQALGQGPEFLTYFNYEAQQDKSGLPNDRFSAERPEGSISTLTIQRTEQRDSAMYRCASTPGQGYTDTQYFGPGTRLTVL.

The rearrangement links TRBV10-3 to TRBJ2-5; TRBD1 matches at 11 bases. CDR1 ENHRY and CDR2 SYGVKD come from the germline V gene. This CDR3 spans 15 amino acids. Trimming removed 5 bases from V and 4 bases from J; junction bases left unmatched: 6. The CDR3 DNA sequence: TGTGCCATCAGTAAACCGGGACAGGGGGTAGAGACCCAGTACTTC. Translation gives CAISKPGQGVETQYF.

This chain uses TRBV2 with TRBJ2-5; TRBD1 matches 10 bases. Losses at the gene ends were 6 bases for V and 3 bases for J; bases not matched to a gene: 16. From germline, CDR1 is SNHLY and CDR2 FYNNEI. This CDR3 has 18 amino acids. The chain's CDR3 is CASRHPARQGAREETQYF. The DNA of the CDR3 is TGTGCCAGCAGACACCCGGCCCGACAGGGGGCCAGGGAAGAGACCCAGTACTTC.

The J gene is TRBJ1-4, the V gene TRBV6-1; D not resolved. The CDR3 sequence is 14 residues long. The germline V gene has CDR1 MNHNS and CDR2 SASEGT. The V end was cut by 3 bases, the J end by 7 bases, with 12 bases between. CDR3 residues: CASSDVQTREKLFF. CDR3 nucleotides: TGTGCCAGCAGTGATGTGCAGACCCGTGAAAAACTGTTTTTT.

V gene TRBV4-3 combines with J gene TRBJ2-2; perhaps TRBD1 as D (5 bases). There are 15 residues in the CDR3. Germline lookup yields CDR1 LGHNA and CDR2 YSLEER. V lost 1 base, J lost 6 bases, and 12 bases lay in between. The CDR3 sequence: CASSQGYQGAGELFF. In nucleotides, the CDR3 is TGCGCCAGCAGCCAAGGGTATCAAGGGGCCGGGGAGCTGTTTTTT.

A few counts support this clonotype. The rearrangement joins TRBV12-3 or TRBV12-4 to TRBJ2-1; the D call may be TRBD1 or TRBD2 (5 bases each). The CDR3 has 13 residues. With 0 bases removed from V and 10 bases from J, the gap between germline ends came to 10 bases. The CDR3 DNA sequence: TGTGCCAGCAGTTTAGCGGGGGTCGGGGAGCAGTTCTTC. Translation gives CASSLAGVGEQFF.

The genes are TRBV6-6 and TRBJ1-1; no clear D. Germline V gives CDR1 MNHNY, CDR2 SVGAGI (reference sequence). This CDR3 is built from 15 residues. Trimming cost V 5 bases and J 0 bases, with 13 bases left between them. The chain's CDR3 is CASSQTITVNTEAFF. The CDR3 DNA is TGTGCCAGCAGTCAGACCATCACCGTGAACACTGAAGCTTTCTTT.

This clonotype appeared many times. The chain carries TRBV7-6 and TRBJ1-1; 7 bases are a match to TRBD1. Germline assignment: CDR1 SGHVS and CDR2 FNYEAQ. The CDR3 sequence is 16 residues long. The V segment lost 4 bases and the J segment 1 base; nucleotides outside the gene matches: 9. The CDR3 is CASSSDRQGTNTEAFF. DNA for the CDR3: TGTGCCAGCAGCTCCGACCGACAGGGAACGAACACTGAAGCTTTCTTT.

This clonotype was counted at least ten times. The chain joins TRBV5-6 to TRBJ2-7, with 9 bases identical to TRBD2. The CDR3 consists of 13 residues. CDR1 and CDR2 (germline): SGHDT, YYEEEE. V shed 4 bases, J shed 4 bases, and the junction held 3 bases outside the gene matches. The CDR3 sequence is CASSPGLAYEQYF. CDR3 in DNA: TGTGCCAGCAGCCCGGGACTAGCTTACGAGCAGTACTTC.

This clonotype showed up just a few times. This chain uses TRBV6-1 with TRBJ1-4, with D tentatively TRBD1 (5 bases). The germline V gene encodes CDR1 MNHNS and CDR2 SASEGT. This CDR3 spans 12 amino acids. The CDR3 reads CAVGGFREKLFF. CDR3 DNA: TGTGCGGTCGGGGGGTTCCGTGAAAAACTGTTTTTT.

The V call is TRBV7-6, the J call TRBJ2-3; 11 positions agree with TRBD2. This CDR3 is 17 amino acids long. The germline V gene has CDR1 SGHVS and CDR2 FNYEAQ. With V trimmed by 4 bases and J by 2 bases, 8 bases remained unmatched. Here the CDR3 DNA reads TGTGCCAGCAGCTCTCTAGCGGGGGGACAACTCACAGATACGCAGTATTTT. It yields the protein CASSSLAGGQLTDTQYF.

The chain couples TRBV6-6 to TRBJ2-5; D is possibly TRBD1 (5 bases). The CDR3 sequence is 13 residues long. Germline V gives CDR1 MNHNY, CDR2 SVGAGI (reference sequence). The ends were cut back, 5 bases at V and 1 base at J, with 8 bases in the middle. The CDR3 spells CASSETAQETQYF. In DNA form, the CDR3 reads TGTGCCAGCAGTGAGACAGCCCAAGAGACCCAGTACTTC.

The V call is TRBV6-1, the J call TRBJ1-6; 8 nucleotides agree with TRBD1. The germline gives CDR1 MNHNS, CDR2 SASEGT. Trimming cost V 6 bases and J 5 bases; bases outside gene matches: 9. This CDR3 region has 16 residues. The CDR3 here is CASSRRQGLDNSPLHF. The CDR3 coding sequence is TGTGCCAGCAGCCGAAGACAGGGGTTGGATAATTCACCCCTCCACTTT.

The V gene is TRBV10-3, the J gene TRBJ2-7; 9 bases agree with TRBD1. There are 14 residues in the CDR3. Germline values: CDR1 ENHRY, CDR2 SYGVKD. The V and J ends lost 4 bases and 3 bases, in that order; junction bases with no gene match: 4. The CDR3 DNA follows: TGTGCCATCAGTGGGGACAGGGCGATCTACGAGCAGTACTTC. The encoded protein is CAISGDRAIYEQYF.

This clonotype turned up a few times. J is TRBJ2-7 and V is TRBV28; 9 positions agree with TRBD1. With V trimmed by 3 bases and J by 0 bases, 6 bases remained unmatched. Germline V gene sequence: CDR1 MDHEN, CDR2 SYDVKM. The CDR3 runs to 16 residues. Here the CDR3 DNA reads TGTGCCAGCAGTTTTGGGGGGACAGGGTACTCCTACGAGCAGTACTTC. Its translation is CASSFGGTGYSYEQYF.

The DNA of the CDR3 is TGTGCCAGCAGAGGGGTCTGGACTGAAGCTTTCTTT. Residues: CASRGVWTEAFF. The chain is built from TRBV27 and TRBJ1-1; TRBD1 is a possible D gene (5 bases). Looked up from germline, CDR1 is MNHEY and CDR2 is SMNVEV (reference sequence). Between the trimmed V and J ends, which lost 6 bases and 5 bases, there was a span of 10 bases. CDR3 length: 12 residues.

This clonotype has a handful of counts. The genes are TRBV2 and TRBJ2-3, with 7 bases lining up with TRBD2. The V gene end was trimmed by 8 bases and the J gene end by 1 base; junction bases not matched to a gene: 6. Germline V CDR1 and CDR2: SNHLY, FYNNEI. The CDR3 length is 14 residues. The CDR3 is CASRMGGGTDTQYF. The CDR3 DNA reads as TGTGCCAGCCGGATGGGAGGGGGCACAGATACGCAGTATTTT.

This clonotype showed up just a few times. At one of its ends the junction is not consistent with the germline gene, which may arise from a read error. The genes are TRBV7-7 and TRBJ2-1; D is unclear. CDR3 size: 15 residues. Germline CDR1 SSHAT, CDR2 FNYEAQ (reference sequence). The CDR3 reads CASSLDRAAYNEQFF. The CDR3 DNA follows: TGTGCTAGCAGCTTAGACCGGGCAGCCTACAATGAGCAGTTCTTC.

Many counts were recorded for this clonotype. The chain is built from TRBV7-2 and TRBJ1-1; D call uncertain. Between the trimmed V and J ends, which lost 5 bases and 0 bases, there was a span of 16 bases. This CDR3 region has 16 residues. Germline-derived CDR1 and CDR2 are SGHTA and FQGNSA. As DNA, the CDR3 is TGTGCCAGCAGCCCGAGACCACTCCCTATGAACACTGAAGCTTTCTTT. As protein: CASSPRPLPMNTEAFF.

This chain joins TRBV7-9 and TRBJ1-1; no clear D gene. Per the germline V gene, CDR1 is SEHNR and CDR2 is FQNEAQ (reference sequence). The CDR3 has 14 residues. Trimming removed 5 bases at V and 0 bases at J, with 10 bases between. DNA of the CDR3: TGTGCCAGCAGCGAAACAGTCATGAACACTGAAGCTTTCTTT. This gives the protein CASSETVMNTEAFF.

The CDR3 DNA is TGTGCCAGCAGCTTAGACAGTTCCTACAATGAGCAGTTCTTC. It encodes CASSLDSSYNEQFF. The V and J genes are TRBV7-9 and TRBJ2-1; no definite D call. Germline assignment: CDR1 SEHNR and CDR2 FQNEAQ (reference sequence). Trimming cost V 1 base and J 1 base, with 5 bases left between them. This CDR3 has 14 amino acids.

The chain joins TRBV6-5 to TRBJ1-6; 7 bases agree with TRBD1. CDR3 length: 16 amino acids. After removal of 6 bases from V and 4 bases from J, the junction contained 9 bases not matched to a gene. From germline, CDR1 is MNHEY and CDR2 SVGAGI. The CDR3 is CASSMRDRRYNSPLHF. CDR3 bases: TGTGCCAGCAGCATGCGGGACAGACGATATAATTCACCCCTCCACTTT.

The CDR3 coding sequence is TGTGCCAGCAGTTTAAGCGGGTTGGAGGGGGCCTACGAGCAGTACTTC. It encodes CASSLSGLEGAYEQYF. The chain uses TRBV27 and TRBJ2-7; D may be TRBD1 or TRBD2 (6 bases each). V was pared by 2 bases and J by 2 bases, with 16 bases between. This CDR3 comprises 16 residues. Germline V lookup: CDR1 MNHEY, CDR2 SMNVEV (reference sequence).

In its sample, this clonotype was seen a few times. The chain couples TRBV19 to TRBJ1-2, with TRBD1 matching over 8 bases. This CDR3 is built from 16 residues. The J segment lost 4 bases and the V segment lost 3 bases, leaving 10 bases of the junction unmatched. CDR1 LNHDA and CDR2 SQIVND come from the germline V gene (reference sequence). The CDR3 nucleotides read TGTGCCAGTAGTATTTGGGCAGGGGGCGCCCGCTATGGCTACACCTTC. Protein product: CASSIWAGGARYGYTF.

The gene calls are TRBV24-1 and TRBJ2-3; D is perhaps TRBD1 or TRBD2 (5 bases each). Trimming pared 3 bases from V and 6 bases from J, leaving 15 bases between. The germline gives CDR1 KGHDR, CDR2 SFDVKD. This CDR3 is 15 amino acids long. CDR3 sequence: CATSDPREYEDTQYF. In nucleotides, the CDR3 is TGTGCCACCAGTGATCCCAGGGAGTATGAGGATACGCAGTATTTT.